These 10 T cell receptor beta chains share one sample of origin, sequenced in a study of response to subunit inactivated influenza vaccine. TCRdb used MiXCR to reprocess the RT-PCR reads, holding one entry per CDR3 protein. The data show 500,000 to 550,000 distinct CDR3 sequences, 20% to 25% seen once. This same sample was also taken into another study, of T cells expressing NK-cell markers. That paper states: 5'RACE template switching with UMIs produced the TCR beta cDNA.

The sequencing here drew on CD4+ T cells sorted from PBMCs, taken about 11 days after vaccination. Source of these receptors: a man between 45 and 60 years old who received an inactivated influenza vaccine.

This clonotype was seen repeatedly, ten times or more. The J gene is TRBJ2-1, the V gene TRBV7-9, with D possibly matching TRBD1 (6 bases). V lost 0 bases to trimming and J lost 5 bases, with 14 bases between them. This CDR3 comprises 16 residues. Germline V gives CDR1 SEHNR, CDR2 FQNEAQ (reference sequence). The CDR3, as DNA: TGTGCCAGCAGCTTAGCCCCAGGACAGAAAAACAATGAGCAGTTCTTC. Translation: CASSLAPGQKNNEQFF.

This chain links TRBV12-3 or TRBV12-4 with TRBJ1-2, with TRBD1 matching 11 bases. The CDR3 sequence is 15 residues long. J lost 7 bases, V lost 6 bases, and 10 bases had no gene match. The CDR3 here is CASSSRDRGLPGYTF. The CDR3 coding sequence is TGTGCCAGCAGCTCTAGGGACAGGGGGTTACCTGGCTACACCTTC.

The gene calls are TRBV12-3 or TRBV12-4 and TRBJ2-1, with a possible D match to TRBD1 (6 bases). Trimming shortened V by 5 bases and J by 4 bases, and 12 bases separated the two germline ends. This CDR3 comprises 14 residues. The CDR3 loop is CASSLRQVYNEQFF. The CDR3 coding sequence is TGTGCCAGCAGTCTAAGACAGGTATACAATGAGCAGTTCTTC.

The rearrangement uses TRBV12-3 or TRBV12-4 and TRBJ1-2, with D possibly matching TRBD1 (6 bases). The CDR3 has 14 residues. V was trimmed by 5 bases and J by 4 bases, leaving 14 bases between them. The CDR3 spells CASSDSGTSYGYTF. The CDR3 DNA sequence: TGTGCCAGCAGTGATTCCGGGACAAGCTATGGCTACACCTTC.

The chain employs TRBV7-2 and TRBJ2-3; 7 positions match TRBD1. The V and J ends lost 4 bases and 0 bases, in that order; junction bases with no gene match: 1. Germline CDR1 is SGHTA and CDR2 is FQGNSA. The CDR3 length is 14 residues. The CDR3 region has the DNA TGTGCCAGCAGCTGGGGACAGAGCACAGATACGCAGTATTTT. Translated, it gives CASSWGQSTDTQYF.

The CDR3: CASSPGAGRRPQHF. DNA for the CDR3: TGTGCCAGCTCACCAGGGGCAGGACGACGGCCCCAGCATTTT. This chain joins TRBV18 and TRBJ1-5; D might be TRBD1 (5 bases). CDR3 length: 14 residues. CDR1 is KGHSH, CDR2 LQKENI, per germline. V shed 2 bases and J shed 9 bases, with 14 bases lying between them.

The rearrangement links TRBV20-1 to TRBJ2-1; 8 bases agree with TRBD2. The CDR3 extends over 14 amino acids. With 6 bases clipped from V and 5 bases from J, the junction kept 9 bases outside the gene matches. Germline CDR1 reads DFQATT; CDR2 reads SNEGSKA (reference sequence). The DNA of the CDR3 is TGCAGTGCCCAGCGCGGGGGGAGGGACAATGAGCAGTTCTTC. It translates to CSAQRGGRDNEQFF.

This clonotype was observed a single time. J is TRBJ1-5 and V is TRBV12-3 or TRBV12-4, with D perhaps TRBD1 (5 bases). The CDR3 consists of 14 residues. Trimming pared 5 bases from V and 3 bases from J, leaving 11 bases between. CDR3 region: CASSPGFSNQPQHF. The CDR3 region has the DNA TGTGCCAGCAGTCCAGGGTTTTCCAATCAGCCCCAGCATTTT.

The J gene is TRBJ2-3, the V gene TRBV20-1; D possibly corresponds to TRBD1 (5 bases). The CDR3 contains 14 residues. Trimming took 3 bases from V and 0 from J, leaving 10 bases between them. Germline values: CDR1 DFQATT, CDR2 SNEGSKA (reference sequence). For the CDR3, the DNA is TGCAGTGCTAGGACAGTCACTAGCACAGATACGCAGTATTTT. Translation: CSARTVTSTDTQYF.

This clonotype was seen only a few times. The CDR3 here is CASSRVSGELFF. CDR3 nucleotide sequence: TGTGCCAGCAGCCGGGTGAGCGGGGAGCTGTTTTTT. The chain has TRBV11-3 and TRBJ2-2; no clear D. The germline V gene has CDR1 SGHNT and CDR2 YENEEA. CDR3 size: 12 residues. V gave up 5 bases and J gave up 7 bases, with 8 bases separating them. The entire variable domain, with the rest obtained from reference TRBV11-3 and TRBJ2-2, is as follows: EAGVVQSPRYKIIEKKQPVAFWCNPISGHNTLYWYLQNLGQGPELLIRYENEEAVDDSQLPKDRFSAERLKGVDSTLKIQPAELGDSAVYLCASSRVSGELFFGEGSRLTVL.